This T cell receptor (beta chain) was documented in a study of cytomegalovirus exposure and HLA in healthy donors. Study outcomes and limitations: An analysis done earlier found most TCR beta V segments productive about 87% or about 30% of the time. The authors later linked a missense DCLRE1C variant to TCR beta V- and J-gene trimming.

PCR was performed using 60 Vbeta and 13 Jbeta primers. Profiled with immunoSEQ multiplex PCR; TCRdb holds only in-frame clones, not every one. The repertoire consists of about 140,000 clones, with roughly 77% occurring once and the leading ten covering around 11%. Germline CDR1 LNHDA, CDR2 SQIVND (reference sequence). Unmatched junction bases numbered 6, after V lost 5 bases and J lost 3 bases. This CDR3 comprises 15 residues. With respect to this clone: What it binds is not known.

The sequence was collected from a man between 18 and 29 years old in good health and CMV-seropositive. The chain links TRBV19 to TRBJ2-7; TRBD1 matches at 11 bases. The material sequenced was PBMCs. In DNA form, the CDR3 reads TGTGCCAGTAGTTTAACCGGGACAGGGGGCTACGAGCAGTACTTC. This sequence encodes CASSLTGTGGYEQYF.